The 8 T cell receptor beta chains listed next were all sequenced from one sample in a study of blood T cell repertoires in COVID-19. Clones were sequenced by immunoSEQ multiplex PCR, and TCRdb holds only the in-frame ones, with some missing. The table lists over 300,000 clones, roughly 90% of them singletons. Sequencing used peripheral blood. The receptors come from a man between 40 and 49 years old with acute or convalescent COVID-19.

The CDR3 sequence: CASSLSDINTGELFF. The DNA of the CDR3 is TGTGCCAGCAGTCTTTCGGACATAAACACCGGGGAGCTGTTTTTT. The chain combines TRBV6-5 with TRBJ2-2, with a possible D match to TRBD1 (5 bases). Trimming took off 5 bases at V and 2 bases at J, with 12 bases between the two ends. The germline CDR1 and CDR2 sequences are MNHEY and SVGAGI. This CDR3 spans 15 amino acids.

The chain recombines TRBV10-3 with TRBJ2-7, with 7 bases identical to TRBD1. The CDR3 sequence is 13 residues long. V shed 7 bases and J 3 bases; nucleotides not matched to a gene: 6. Germline CDR1 is ENHRY and CDR2 is SYGVKD. The CDR3 is CAIKGGADYEQYF. The CDR3 nucleotides are TGTGCCATCAAAGGGGGCGCAGACTACGAGCAGTACTTC.

This clone was seen a single time. This sequence joins TRBV5-1 and TRBJ2-7, with 11 bases lining up with TRBD2. The CDR3 extends over 14 amino acids. Germline CDR1 and CDR2: SGHRS and YFSETQ. The V and J ends lost 4 bases and 5 bases, in that order; junction bases with no gene match: 5. The CDR3 region has the DNA TGCGCCAGCAGCCCACAGACTAGCGGGAACGAGCAGTACTTC. Residues: CASSPQTSGNEQYF.

This clone was detected only once. The rearrangement joins TRBV28 to TRBJ2-7, with TRBD1 matching 7 bases. With V trimmed by 2 bases and J by 0 bases, 4 bases remained unmatched. CDR3 size: 15 residues. CDR1 is MDHEN and CDR2 is SYDVKM in the germline V gene. The CDR3 reads CASSLPGTASYEQYF. The CDR3 DNA sequence: TGTGCCAGCAGTTTACCGGGGACAGCCTCCTACGAGCAGTACTTC.

The genes are TRBV6-5 and TRBJ2-2; 8 bases match TRBD1. This CDR3 has 15 residues. Germline CDR1 and CDR2: MNHEY and SVGAGI. The trim removed 4 bases at V and 3 bases at J, leaving 4 bases unmatched. CDR3 nucleotide sequence: TGTGCCAGCAGTTGGACAGGGCCCTACACCGGGGAGCTGTTTTTT. Protein sequence: CASSWTGPYTGELFF.

This rearrangement joins TRBV2 to TRBJ2-7; the match to TRBD1 covers 10 bases. Per germline, CDR1 SNHLY and CDR2 FYNNEI. This CDR3 region has 15 residues. The junction had 13 bases not matched to a gene; V was cut back by 4 bases and J by 10 bases. CDR3 nucleotides: TGTGCCAGCAGTGTGGGACAGGGGAGTTTCACGGAACAGTACTTC. As protein: CASSVGQGSFTEQYF.

The rearrangement links TRBV28 to TRBJ1-2; no reliable D call. V lost 6 bases to trimming and J lost 7 bases, with 15 bases between them. This CDR3 has 13 amino acids. Germline CDR1 MDHEN, CDR2 SYDVKM. The CDR3 bases are TGTGCCAGCAGGGTCGACATTGGAATTGGCTACACCTTC. Its translation is CASRVDIGIGYTF.

The chain is built from TRBV12-3 or TRBV12-4 and TRBJ2-1; unclear D gene. The length of the CDR3 is 12 residues. V shed 7 bases and J shed 7 bases, with 11 bases lying between them. This CDR3 is CASTPDGNEQFF. The CDR3 DNA sequence: TGTGCCAGCACCCCAGACGGGAATGAGCAGTTCTTC.